A selection of T cell receptor beta chains follows, all from one sample in a study of T cells after yellow fever vaccination. From the 5' RACE reads, TCRdb called clonotypes with MiXCR, one entry per CDR3 protein. The table shows approximately 340,000 distinct CDR3 sequences, with 8.7% occurring only once. Specimen: PBMCs, collected on the day of the first yellow fever vaccination. These receptor sequences come from a man younger than 35 who received the YFV17D yellow fever vaccine. The conserved cysteine and the conserved F or W are not part of the CDR3 here. The size field is filled for only some rows; it gives once, few, many or a size class.

abundance: few; v_gene: TRBV9; len: 13; CDR3aa: ASSLPGQPEAPLH
abundance: once; v_gene: TRBV28; len: 14; CDR3aa: ATSPGGPSSGNTIY
abundance: few; v_gene: TRBV4-1; len: 16; CDR3aa: ASSQGLVRGRSGGELF
abundance: few; v_gene: TRBV6-1; len: 12; CDR3aa: ASILAGGNYEQY
abundance: few; v_gene: TRBV19; len: 11; CDR3aa: ASTGQGNGPQH
abundance: NA; v_gene: TRBV20-1; len: 15; CDR3aa: SATGAGTGPPSTEAF
abundance: many; v_gene: TRBV28; len: 10; CDR3aa: ASGGQPGELF
abundance: NA; v_gene: TRBV3-1; len: 16; CDR3aa: ASSQTAGGPSSYNEQF
abundance: NA; v_gene: TRBV7-9; len: 14; CDR3aa: ASSYPGEEANYGYT
abundance: NA; v_gene: TRBV20-1; len: 11; CDR3aa: SARGLIRQPQH
abundance: many; v_gene: TRBV6-2/TRBV6-3; len: 12; CDR3aa: ASSPGLLGTEAF